These T cell receptor beta chains were read from a single sample in a study of naive and memory T cell subsets. Using its own MiXCR run on the UMI-ligation and nested PCR reads, TCRdb lists one record per CDR3 protein. This sample yields tens of thousands of distinct CDR3 sequences, of which around 9% are seen a single time; 1.2% belongs to the top ten. Sequencing was done on a sample of naive CD8+ T cells from blood. These receptors all come from a human donor in good health. CDR3s include the opening cysteine and the closing phenylalanine or tryptophan. The D gene is left open where the match is weak. Size is stated for part of the rows, as once, few or many counts, or as a class when the clone is expanded.

cdr3_nt cdr3_aa clone_size d_call j_call v_call
TGCGCCAGCAGCCCCGGACGTTACGAGCAGTACTTC CASSPGRYEQYF - - TRBJ2-7 TRBV5-1
TGCGCCAGCAGCCACCGACGCGCCGAGACCCAGTACTTC CASSHRRAETQYF - - TRBJ2-5 TRBV4-1
TGCAGTGCTAGACCCAGGGGAACCTACGAGCAGTACTTC CSARPRGTYEQYF few - TRBJ2-7 TRBV20-1
TGCAGCGTGTTGGTAAGGGACCGAGAGACCCAGTACTTC CSVLVRDRETQYF few - TRBJ2-5 TRBV29-1
TGTGCCAGCAGCTTAGTTTCCGGACAGAATAGCAATCAGCCCCAGCATTTT CASSLVSGQNSNQPQHF few - TRBJ1-5 TRBV7-9
TGTACCTCAAGGACAGCCCTGGTGGACCAAGAGACCCAGTACTTC CTSRTALVDQETQYF few - TRBJ2-5 TRBV6-2/TRBV6-3
TGCGCCAGCAGCCAAGTTTCGGGACTAGCGGGAAAGGTGGGCTACGAGCAGTACTTC CASSQVSGLAGKVGYEQYF few TRBD2 TRBJ2-7 TRBV4-1
TGTGCCAGCAGCGTAGATCCAGCGGGAGTGGTTGGAAATGAGCAGTTCTTC CASSVDPAGVVGNEQFF - TRBD2 TRBJ2-1 TRBV9
TGTGCCAGCAGCGAGGCGCACGAGCAGTTCTTC CASSEAHEQFF - - TRBJ2-1 TRBV9
TGTGCCACCAGCAGAGTTTCACTAGCGGGAGGGGGAAGCTCCTACGAGCAGTACTTC CATSRVSLAGGGSSYEQYF many TRBD2 TRBJ2-7 TRBV15
TGTGCCAGCAGTCCGGACAGGGAAGGGGGAGATACGCAGTATTTT CASSPDREGGDTQYF few TRBD1 TRBJ2-3 TRBV2
TGTGCCAGCAGCCCCCGGCTCGGGGAGCTGTTTTTT CASSPRLGELFF - - TRBJ2-2 TRBV7-6
TGTGCCAGCTCACCAAGCGGGAATGAGCAGTTCTTC CASSPSGNEQFF many - TRBJ2-1 TRBV18
TGCGCCAGCAGCCAACTTCCGGGGGTGTACGAGCAGTACTTC CASSQLPGVYEQYF - - TRBJ2-7 TRBV4-3
TGCAGTGCCACAAAGTCAACTAATGAAAAACTGTTTTTT CSATKSTNEKLFF - - TRBJ1-4 TRBV20-1
TGTGCCAGCCAAAGCTCGGGACTACGGTACAATGAGCAGTTCTTC CASQSSGLRYNEQFF - TRBD2 TRBJ2-1 TRBV5-4
TGCAGCTCCCCAGGACTAGCGGAGCAAGAGACCCAGTACTTC CSSPGLAEQETQYF many TRBD2 TRBJ2-5 TRBV29-1
TGTGCCAGCAGCTTCAGGGGGCCGCCGATGGCTGAGCAGTTCTTC CASSFRGPPMAEQFF few TRBD1 TRBJ2-1 TRBV11-3
TGTGCCAGCTGGAGGAAGGCCTTCAATGAGCAGTTCTTC CASWRKAFNEQFF - - TRBJ2-1 TRBV7-9
TGTGCCAGCAGCTTAGCGGGCTACGTCTCCTACAATGAGCAGTTCTTC CASSLAGYVSYNEQFF many - TRBJ2-1 TRBV7-8
TGTGCCAGCAGCCTTACAGGGGGCGGAACCTACGAGCAGTACTTC CASSLTGGGTYEQYF many TRBD1 TRBJ2-7 TRBV2
TGTGCCAGCAGCATTACCGGGACAGGAAGCTCCTACGAGCAGTACTTC CASSITGTGSSYEQYF few TRBD1 TRBJ2-7 TRBV9
TGTGCCAGCAGTTCCCTAGCCGAGGCGGCCCTCCAAGAGACCCAGTACTTC CASSSLAEAALQETQYF - - TRBJ2-5 TRBV12-3/TRBV12-4
TGCAGCGTTCAGGAGGGAACCTACGAGCAGTACTTC CSVQEGTYEQYF few - TRBJ2-7 TRBV29-1
TGTGCCAGCAGAAATAGCGGGAGGGCCCTGGCAGATACGCAGTATTTT CASRNSGRALADTQYF many TRBD2 TRBJ2-3 TRBV28
TGCAGCGGGGCTAGCGGGTCCCACGAGCAGTACTTC CSGASGSHEQYF many TRBD2 TRBJ2-7 TRBV29-1
TGTGCCTGGAGCCAGAATGAAGCTTTCTTT CAWSQNEAFF many - TRBJ1-1 TRBV30
TGTGCCAGCAGCCAAGATTGGTCAGCGGGGGTCACGGGGGAGCTGTTTTTT CASSQDWSAGVTGELFF many TRBD2 TRBJ2-2 TRBV4-2
TGTGCCAGCAGCTTAGCGTATACTAGCGGCAATGAGCAGTTCTTC CASSLAYTSGNEQFF few TRBD2 TRBJ2-1 TRBV7-9
TGTGCCAGCAGCCAATGGGAACCGGGGGCCGTGAAGCCAGATACGCAGTATTTT CASSQWEPGAVKPDTQYF many - TRBJ2-3 TRBV6-5
TGTGCCAGCAGCGACAGGGTATTTAGCTACTCTGGGGCCAACGTCCTGACTTTC CASSDRVFSYSGANVLTF - TRBD1 TRBJ2-6 TRBV7-2
TGTGCCAGCAGCCAAAAGGCTCCCGGGACTGGGGCCAACGTCCTGACTTTC CASSQKAPGTGANVLTF many - TRBJ2-6 TRBV4-2
TGTGCCAGCAATGAGGGCGGGGCCTACGAGCAGTACTTC CASNEGGAYEQYF few - TRBJ2-7 TRBV2
TGTGCCATCAAGGCGGAGCGGCTGGAGACCCAGTACTTC CAIKAERLETQYF few - TRBJ2-5 TRBV10-3
TGCAGCGTAGACCTTAGCGGGAGTGGGTCCTACGAGCAGTACTTC CSVDLSGSGSYEQYF few TRBD2 TRBJ2-7 TRBV29-1